This T cell receptor (beta chain) emerged from a study of blood T cells in healthy people across ages. Through a sample-barcoded 5' primer and a J-beta primer mix, a second PCR was run for roughly 7 to 12 cycles. From the 5' RACE reads, TCRdb called clonotypes with MiXCR, one entry per CDR3 protein. The sample contains approximately 1.5 million distinct CDR3 sequences, about 31% of which appear only once. The sample comprised blood. The TCR originated in a woman aged 25 to 39 in good health.

The CDR3 loop is CASSLEGKRAEAFF. The DNA of the CDR3 is TGCGCCAGCAGCTTGGAAGGAAAAAGGGCTGAAGCTTTCTTT. The chain links TRBV5-1 to TRBJ1-1; D gene ambiguous. The V gene's germline CDR1 is SGHRS and CDR2 YFSETQ. The CDR3 extends over 14 amino acids. Trimming removed 0 bases from V and 6 bases from J, with 12 bases in between.